The 24 T cell receptor beta chains below were found in one sample sequenced in a study of T-cell reconstitution after alpha-beta-depleted transplantation in children. The TCRbeta library was prepared with unique molecular identifiers. Each CDR3 protein is one row after TCRdb ran MiXCR on the PCR reads. The sample shows around 180,000 distinct CDR3 sequences, approximately 12% of them seen only once. The material sequenced was PBMCs, taken before TCRalphabeta/CD19-depleted stem cell transplant. The origin of the receptors is a boy aged 2 to 9 with acute myeloid leukemia, due to receive a stem cell transplant.

Ten or more counts support this clonotype. V is TRBV5-1 and J is TRBJ2-5; perhaps TRBD2 as D (6 bases). The CDR3 has 15 residues. Per the germline V gene, CDR1 is SGHRS and CDR2 is YFSETQ. V was shortened by 4 bases and J by 4 bases, with 17 bases between the two germline ends. CDR3 loop: CASSPARGIRETQYF. The CDR3 nucleotides read TGCGCCAGCAGCCCCGCCCGGGGGATACGAGAGACCCAGTACTTC.

Many counts were recorded for this clonotype. The chain links TRBV10-3 to TRBJ1-6; no clear D gene. This CDR3 has 16 amino acids. Trimming removed 4 bases from V and 0 bases from J, with 10 bases in between. Germline CDR1 reads ENHRY; CDR2 reads SYGVKD. CDR3 in amino acids: CAISAGPSSYNSPLHF. The CDR3 nucleotides are TGTGCCATCAGTGCTGGGCCCAGCTCCTATAATTCACCCCTCCACTTT.

This clonotype was counted at least ten times. This chain links TRBV28 with TRBJ2-2; D is uncertain. Per the germline V gene, CDR1 is MDHEN and CDR2 is SYDVKM. The CDR3 loop spans 13 amino acids. V was trimmed by 8 bases and J by 5 bases, leaving 12 bases between them. CDR3 region: CASDHPETGELFF. The DNA of the CDR3 is TGTGCCAGCGATCACCCCGAAACCGGGGAGCTGTTTTTT.

This clonotype has at least ten counts. The chain employs TRBV5-1 and TRBJ2-3, with 9 bases identical to TRBD2. Germline CDR1 SGHRS, CDR2 YFSETQ. V lost 0 bases and J lost 4; bases outside the gene matches: 6. This CDR3 contains 16 residues. The DNA for the CDR3 is TGCGCCAGCAGCTTGGCCGCTAGCGGGGAGTCAGATACGCAGTATTTT. Its protein product is CASSLAASGESDTQYF.

This clonotype was seen many times. The chain recombines TRBV11-2 with TRBJ1-1; the D is unclear. V dropped 2 bases and J dropped 1 base, with 8 bases sitting between them. Germline-derived CDR1 and CDR2 are SGHAT and FQNNGV. This CDR3 is built from 14 residues. CDR3 in DNA: TGTGCCAGCAGCTTACCGGTTAGGAACACTGAAGCTTTCTTT. Translated, it gives CASSLPVRNTEAFF.

The chain recombines TRBV2 with TRBJ2-7; D is uncertain. Germline V gene data show CDR1 as SNHLY and CDR2 as FYNNEI. The ends were cut back, 7 bases at V and 3 bases at J, with 7 bases in the middle. The CDR3 runs 11 residues. Written as DNA, the CDR3 is TGTGCCAGCATGGTCCGCTACGAGCAGTACTTC. Residues: CASMVRYEQYF.

Ten or more counts support this clonotype. This chain joins TRBV15 and TRBJ1-4; 9 bases are a match to TRBD1. CDR1 is LNHNV and CDR2 is YYDKDF in the germline V gene (reference sequence). Trimming cost V 1 base and J 5 bases; bases outside gene matches: 5. The CDR3 length is 16 residues. DNA for the CDR3: TGTGCCACCAGCAGAGGCTTAGGGACAGGGAATGAAAAACTGTTTTTT. It codes for CATSRGLGTGNEKLFF. Filled out from reference TRBV15 and TRBJ1-4, the complete variable domain reads DAMVIQNPRYQVTQFGKPVTLSCSQTLNHNVMYWYQQKSSQAPKLLFHYYDKDFNNEADTPDNFQSRRPNTSFCFLDIRSPGLGDTAMYLCATSRGLGTGNEKLFFGSGTQLSVL.

This clonotype has a handful of counts. One junction end disagrees with the germline gene, perhaps due to a read error. The J gene is TRBJ2-3, the V gene TRBV28, with 14 positions matching TRBD2. The CDR3 extends over 15 amino acids. The germline CDR1 and CDR2 sequences are MDHEN and SYDVKM. The CDR3 sequence: CASSLSGGLAGVGDF. CDR3 nucleotides: TGTGCCAGCAGTTTATCGGGGGGACTAGCGGGAGTTGGGGATTTT.

This clonotype was observed at least ten times. This sequence joins TRBV7-9 and TRBJ2-1; 7 bases fit TRBD2. Germline V gene data show CDR1 as SEHNR and CDR2 as FQNEAQ (reference sequence). The V segment lost 5 bases and the J segment 1 base; nucleotides outside the gene matches: 17. The CDR3 spans 19 residues. CDR3 DNA: TGTGCCAGCAGCGGGGGGGTGGGCTCCCTCTCAAATTCCTACAATGAGCAGTTCTTC. This encodes CASSGGVGSLSNSYNEQFF.

This clonotype came up many times. The chain uses TRBV9 and TRBJ2-7, with TRBD1 matching over 8 bases. Germline CDR1 SGDLS, CDR2 YYNGEE. The CDR3 extends over 14 amino acids. The junction had 2 bases not matched to a gene; V was cut back by 2 bases and J by 1 base. As DNA, the CDR3 is TGTGCCAGCAGCGTGGACAGGGTATCCTACGAGCAGTACTTC. As protein: CASSVDRVSYEQYF.

At least ten counts were recorded for this clonotype. The chain joins TRBV20-1 to TRBJ1-5; no reliable D call. This CDR3 is 14 amino acids long. CDR1 and CDR2 (germline): DFQATT, SNEGSKA (reference sequence). Trimming left V 0 bases short and J 2 bases short, with 8 bases between. CDR3 DNA: TGCAGTGCTAGAGATTTGTCAGGCAATCAGCCCCAGCATTTT. Translating it yields CSARDLSGNQPQHF.

This clonotype was recorded many times. The chain carries TRBV3-1 and TRBJ2-7, with 7 bases that match TRBD2. Germline V gene lookup returns CDR1 LGHDT and CDR2 YNNKEL (reference sequence). The CDR3 contains 13 residues. V was clipped by 1 base and J by 9 bases; unmatched bases: 6. CDR3 DNA sequence: TGTGCCAGCAGCCAAGGAGCGGGGTCCCCGCAGTACTTC. Amino acid sequence: CASSQGAGSPQYF.

This clonotype was counted ten times or more. The gene calls are TRBV10-3 and TRBJ1-1, with TRBD1 identical over 8 bases. There are 19 residues in the CDR3. The ends lost 3 bases at V and 5 bases at J; junction bases unmatched: 20. CDR1 ENHRY and CDR2 SYGVKD come from the germline V gene. DNA for the CDR3: TGTGCCATCAGTGACCCCTCGGACAGGGTGCGACCTGAGAAGACTGAAGCTTTCTTT. Translating gives CAISDPSDRVRPEKTEAFF.

This clonotype has just a few counts. The chain links TRBV4-2 to TRBJ2-1; 11 bases match TRBD2. V lost 3 bases, J lost 4 bases, and 5 bases stayed unmatched. The CDR3 covers 16 residues. Per germline, CDR1 LGHNA and CDR2 YNFKEQ. CDR3 loop: CASSQELAGGYNEQFF. The CDR3 nucleotides read TGTGCCAGCAGCCAGGAGCTAGCGGGGGGTTACAATGAGCAGTTCTTC.

Many counts were recorded for this clonotype. The genes are TRBV4-2 and TRBJ1-6; D perhaps matches TRBD1 (6 bases). The CDR3 totals 15 residues. The V and J ends lost 5 bases and 8 bases respectively, with 16 bases between them. CDR1 is LGHNA, CDR2 YNFKEQ, per germline. The CDR3 reads CASSDLTGRYSPLHF. The CDR3 DNA follows: TGTGCCAGCAGCGATCTCACAGGGAGGTATTCACCCCTCCACTTT.

V and J are TRBV12-5 and TRBJ2-1; 13 bases line up with TRBD2. The germline gives CDR1 LGHNT, CDR2 FRNRAP. The CDR3 length is 17 residues. The V gene end was trimmed by 0 bases and the J gene end by 7 bases; junction bases not matched to a gene: 6. The CDR3 sequence is CASGLVLGTSGKNEQFF. The CDR3 coding sequence is TGTGCTAGTGGTTTGGTACTTGGGACTAGCGGGAAGAATGAGCAGTTCTTC.

This clonotype occurred many times. The chain is built from TRBV2 and TRBJ1-1; tentatively, D is TRBD1 (5 bases). Germline CDR1 SNHLY, CDR2 FYNNEI. The CDR3 loop spans 14 amino acids. The ends were cut back, 2 bases at V and 7 bases at J, with 14 bases in the middle. The DNA for the CDR3 is TGTGCCAGCAGTGAATACGGGGGTGTAGGTGAAGCTTTCTTT. This translates into CASSEYGGVGEAFF.

This chain connects TRBV20-1 to TRBJ2-1, with 13 positions matching TRBD2. Per germline, CDR1 DFQATT and CDR2 SNEGSKA (reference sequence). V shed 5 bases and J 7 bases; nucleotides not matched to a gene: 5. The CDR3 has 14 amino acids. CDR3: CSAGGLAGKNEQFF. The CDR3 DNA is TGCAGTGCTGGGGGACTAGCGGGGAAAAATGAGCAGTTCTTC.

This clonotype was seen at least ten times. The V gene is TRBV18, the J gene TRBJ1-6, with a weak D call TRBD1 (6 bases). The CDR3 totals 14 residues. Trimming cost V 3 bases and J 10 bases, with 13 bases left between them. The germline CDR1 and CDR2 sequences are KGHSH and LQKENI. The CDR3 DNA reads as TGTGCCAGCTCACCGGACAGCGTCAGGTCACCCCTCCACTTT. The encoded protein is CASSPDSVRSPLHF.

This clonotype was recorded at least ten times. The chain is built from TRBV29-1 and TRBJ2-1, with 12 bases identical to TRBD2. The CDR3 extends over 17 amino acids. The V gene's germline CDR1 is SQVTM and CDR2 ANQGSEA. V gave up 5 bases and J gave up 7 bases; unmatched junction bases: 15. The CDR3 DNA is TGCAGCGTTTCCCCCCGGCTAGCGGGAGGGCCAAGGAATGAGCAGTTCTTC. Its translation is CSVSPRLAGGPRNEQFF.

This clonotype appeared many times. Sequence at one end of the junction differs from germline and may be a read error. The rearrangement uses TRBV7-2 and TRBJ2-1, with 11 bases aligning to TRBD2. In germline, CDR1 is SGHTA, CDR2 FQGNSA. This CDR3 is 15 amino acids long. This chain's CDR3 is CASSLAGGLYNEQFF. In nucleotides, the CDR3 is TGTGCCAGCAGTTTAGCGGGGGGGCTTTACAATGAGCAGTTCTTC.

Only a few counts were recorded for this clonotype. The chain carries TRBV6-1 and TRBJ2-5; 8 bases are shared with TRBD2. Looked up from germline, CDR1 is MNHNS and CDR2 is SASEGT. V was pared by 1 base and J by 4 bases, with 5 bases of the junction left unmatched. CDR3 length: 15 amino acids. CDR3 region: CASSEEAGGRETQYF. CDR3 bases: TGTGCCAGCAGTGAAGAGGCGGGGGGTAGAGAGACCCAGTACTTC.

V is TRBV19 and J is TRBJ2-7; 9 bases map to TRBD2. V shed 6 bases and J 6 bases; nucleotides not matched to a gene: 12. CDR3 length equals 15 residues. CDR1 and CDR2 (germline): LNHDA, SQIVND (reference sequence). CDR3 sequence reads: CASRTTSGSPSEQYF. CDR3 DNA: TGTGCCAGTAGGACCACTAGCGGGTCCCCGTCCGAGCAGTACTTC.

This clonotype came up many times. The chain joins TRBV20-1 to TRBJ1-1; the match to TRBD1 covers 9 bases. V lost 6 bases, J lost 3 bases, and 2 bases stayed unmatched. Germline CDR1 reads DFQATT; CDR2 reads SNEGSKA (reference sequence). The CDR3 runs to 12 residues. The CDR3 loop reads CSAGQGYTEAFF. CDR3 coding DNA: TGCAGTGCGGGACAGGGATACACTGAAGCTTTCTTT.